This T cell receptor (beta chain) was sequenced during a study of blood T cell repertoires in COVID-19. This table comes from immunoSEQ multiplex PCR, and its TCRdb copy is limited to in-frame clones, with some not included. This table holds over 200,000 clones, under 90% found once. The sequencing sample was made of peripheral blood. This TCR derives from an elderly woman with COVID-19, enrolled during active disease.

In DNA form, the CDR3 reads TGTGCCAGCAGCCAAGGGTGGGGGGATGAAGCTTTCTTT. This codes for CASSQGWGDEAFF. The chain couples TRBV4-2 to TRBJ1-1; maybe TRBD1 (5 bases). V was trimmed by 1 base and J by 7 bases, leaving 10 bases between them. From germline, CDR1 is LGHNA and CDR2 YNFKEQ. This CDR3 comprises 13 residues.